This is a list of T cell receptor beta chains from one sample in a study of T cells in Graves' hyperthyroidism and ophthalmopathy. TCRdb re-called the multiplex PCR reads through MiXCR, storing one row per CDR3 protein. Of 150,000 or so distinct CDR3 sequences listed, about 20% are singletons. The sample was blood. These receptors came from a woman aged 45-60 years with Graves' hyperthyroidism that later progressed to Graves' ophthalmopathy. The CDR3 runs from the conserved cysteine through the conserved F or W. A D gene is named only where the DNA matches it firmly. Only part of the rows carry a size: once, few, many, or a class if the clone is expanded.

abundance	v_gene	j_gene	d_gene	CDR3aa	CDR3nt
-	TRBV2	TRBJ1-1	-	CASSGPQGNTEAFF	TGTGCCAGCAGTGGACCACAGGGGAACACTGAAGCTTTCTTT
many	TRBV28	TRBJ2-7	-	CASKVLTGYEQYF	TGTGCCAGCAAAGTCCTGACTGGCTACGAGCAGTACTTC
many	TRBV2	TRBJ1-1	-	CATSGFRAEAFF	TGTGCCACCTCGGGGTTTCGGGCTGAAGCTTTCTTT
many	TRBV10-3	TRBJ2-5	TRBD2	CAISPGTSMETQYF	TGTGCCATCAGCCCCGGGACTAGCATGGAGACCCAGTACTTC
-	TRBV25-1	TRBJ2-7	-	CASSLGYYEQYF	TGTGCCAGCAGTTTAGGCTACTACGAGCAGTACTTC
many	TRBV3-1	TRBJ1-2	-	CASSRQNGNYGYTF	TGTGCCAGCAGCCGACAGAATGGGAACTATGGCTACACCTTC
-	TRBV20-1	TRBJ2-7	TRBD2	CSARDAPSGRSYEQYF	TGCAGTGCTAGAGATGCCCCTAGCGGTCGCTCCTACGAGCAGTACTTC
many	TRBV5-1	TRBJ1-4	-	CASSLATGTTNEKLFF	TGCGCCAGCAGCTTGGCCACAGGGACAACTAATGAAAAACTGTTTTTT
many	TRBV28	TRBJ1-5	-	CASTNRDGGNQPQHF	TGTGCCAGCACCAACCGGGACGGAGGCAATCAGCCCCAGCATTTT
few	TRBV19	TRBJ1-1	-	CASSRRNRENTEAFF	TGTGCCAGTAGTCGAAGGAACAGGGAGAACACTGAAGCTTTCTTT
many	TRBV5-1	TRBJ2-1	TRBD2	CASAASLGLAFYNEQFF	TGCGCCAGCGCCGCAAGTCTCGGACTAGCTTTCTACAATGAGCAGTTCTTC
many	TRBV5-1	TRBJ1-4	-	CASSSGPTNEKLFF	TGCGCCAGCAGCTCGGGTCCAACTAATGAAAAACTGTTTTTT
many	TRBV27	TRBJ2-1	TRBD2	CASSSGTSVEQFF	TGTGCCAGCAGCTCCGGGACTAGCGTAGAGCAGTTCTTC
-	TRBV27	TRBJ1-1	-	CASSVTGFTEAFF	TGTGCCAGCAGTGTTACAGGGTTTACTGAAGCTTTCTTT
-	TRBV2	TRBJ2-4	-	CASSDRGPSLAKNIQYF	TGTGCCAGCAGTGACAGGGGACCAAGCTTAGCCAAAAACATTCAGTACTTC
many	TRBV12-3/TRBV12-4	TRBJ2-7	TRBD1	CASSLQGARREQYF	TGTGCCAGCAGTCTACAGGGGGCGCGTAGGGAGCAGTACTTC
few	TRBV20-1	TRBJ2-1	TRBD2	CSARGFTSGFTYNEQFF	TGCAGTGCTAGAGGGTTTACTAGCGGTTTCACCTACAATGAGCAGTTCTTC
many	TRBV2	TRBJ1-1	-	CASSGSRTANTEAFF	TGTGCCAGCAGTGGATCTCGGACGGCTAACACTGAAGCTTTCTTT
many	TRBV7-9	TRBJ2-5	-	CASSLGYNQETQYF	TGTGCCAGCAGCTTAGGTTACAACCAAGAGACCCAGTACTTC
few	TRBV12-3/TRBV12-4	TRBJ2-5	TRBD1	CASTPTGEQETQYF	TGTGCCAGCACCCCGACAGGGGAACAGGAGACCCAGTACTTC